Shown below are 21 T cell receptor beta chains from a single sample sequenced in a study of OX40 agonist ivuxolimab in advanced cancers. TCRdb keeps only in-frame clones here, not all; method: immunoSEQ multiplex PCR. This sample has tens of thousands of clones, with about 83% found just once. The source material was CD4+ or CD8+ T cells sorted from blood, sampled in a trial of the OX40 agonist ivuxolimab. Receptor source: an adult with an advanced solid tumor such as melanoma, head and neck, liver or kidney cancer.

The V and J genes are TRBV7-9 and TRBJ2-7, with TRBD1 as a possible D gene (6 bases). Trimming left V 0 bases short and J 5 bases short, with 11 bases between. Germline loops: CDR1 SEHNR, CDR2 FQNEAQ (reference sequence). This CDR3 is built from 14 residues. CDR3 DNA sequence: TGTGCCAGCAGCTTAGCAGTCAGGGGAGACGAGCAGTACTTC. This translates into CASSLAVRGDEQYF.

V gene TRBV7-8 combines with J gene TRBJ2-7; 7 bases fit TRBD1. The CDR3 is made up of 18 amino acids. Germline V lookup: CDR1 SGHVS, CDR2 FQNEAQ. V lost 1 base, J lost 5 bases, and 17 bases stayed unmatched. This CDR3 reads CASSLEGPARGKYHEQYF. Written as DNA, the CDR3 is TGTGCCAGCAGCTTAGAGGGCCCCGCCAGGGGGAAATATCACGAGCAGTACTTC.

CDR3 nucleotides: TGTGCCAGCAGCTCCGGGACTAGCAGCGGCAATGAGCAGTTCTTC. This gives the protein CASSSGTSSGNEQFF. The chain uses TRBV11-2 and TRBJ2-1, with 9 bases that match TRBD2. V lost 4 bases and J lost 6; bases outside the gene matches: 7. The CDR3 consists of 15 residues. CDR1 and CDR2 from the germline V gene are SGHAT and FQNNGV.

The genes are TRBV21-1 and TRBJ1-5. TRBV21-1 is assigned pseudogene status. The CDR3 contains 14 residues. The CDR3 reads CASSKRQINQPQHF. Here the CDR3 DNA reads TGTGCCAGCAGCAAGCGGCAGATAAATCAGCCCCAGCATTTT.

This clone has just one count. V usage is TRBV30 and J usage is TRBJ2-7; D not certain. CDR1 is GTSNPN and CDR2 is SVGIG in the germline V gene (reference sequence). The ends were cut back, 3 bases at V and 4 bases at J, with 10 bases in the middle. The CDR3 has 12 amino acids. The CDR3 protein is CAWRSDVYEQYF. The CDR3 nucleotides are TGTGCCTGGAGGTCCGACGTATACGAGCAGTACTTC.

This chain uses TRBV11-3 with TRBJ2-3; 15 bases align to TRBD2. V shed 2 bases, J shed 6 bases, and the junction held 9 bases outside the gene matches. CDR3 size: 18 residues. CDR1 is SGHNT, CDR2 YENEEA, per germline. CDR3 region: CASSLFMGLAGGGDTQYF. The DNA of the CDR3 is TGTGCCAGCAGCTTATTTATGGGACTAGCGGGAGGAGGGGATACGCAGTATTTT.

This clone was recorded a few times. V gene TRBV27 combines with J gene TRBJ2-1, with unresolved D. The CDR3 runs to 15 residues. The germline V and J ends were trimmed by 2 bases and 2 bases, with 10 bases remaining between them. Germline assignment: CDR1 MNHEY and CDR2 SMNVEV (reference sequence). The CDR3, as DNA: TGTGCCAGCAGTTTAGTACCGTCAGCCTACAATGAGCAGTTCTTC. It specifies CASSLVPSAYNEQFF.

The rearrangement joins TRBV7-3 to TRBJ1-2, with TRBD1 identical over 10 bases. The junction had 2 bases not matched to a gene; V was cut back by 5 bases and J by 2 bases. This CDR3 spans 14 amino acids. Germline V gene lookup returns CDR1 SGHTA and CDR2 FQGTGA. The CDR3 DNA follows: TGTGCCAGCAGCCCGGGACAGGGGAACTATGGCTACACCTTC. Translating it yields CASSPGQGNYGYTF.

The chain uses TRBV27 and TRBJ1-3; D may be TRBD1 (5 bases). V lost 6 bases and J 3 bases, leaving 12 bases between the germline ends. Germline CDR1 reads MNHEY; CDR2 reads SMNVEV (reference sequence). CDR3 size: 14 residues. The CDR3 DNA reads TGTGCCAGCAGGCAGGCGGGGGATGGAAACACCATATATTTT. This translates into CASRQAGDGNTIYF.

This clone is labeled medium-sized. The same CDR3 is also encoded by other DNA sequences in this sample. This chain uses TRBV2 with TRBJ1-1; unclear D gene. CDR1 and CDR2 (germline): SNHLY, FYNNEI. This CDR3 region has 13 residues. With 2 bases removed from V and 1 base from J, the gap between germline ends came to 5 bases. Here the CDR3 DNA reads TGTGCCAGCAGTGAATCGGGGAACACTGAAGCTTTCTTT. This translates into CASSESGNTEAFF. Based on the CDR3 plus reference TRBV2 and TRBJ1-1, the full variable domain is EPEVTQTPSHQVTQMGQEVILRCVPISNHLYFYWYRQILGQKVEFLVSFYNNEISEKSEIFDDQFSVERPDGSNFTLKIRSTKLEDSAMYFCASSESGNTEAFFGQGTRLTVV.

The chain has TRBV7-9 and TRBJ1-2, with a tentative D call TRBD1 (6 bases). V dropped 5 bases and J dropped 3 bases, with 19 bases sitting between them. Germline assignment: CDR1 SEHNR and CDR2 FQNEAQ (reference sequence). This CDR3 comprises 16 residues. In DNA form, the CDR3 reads TGTGCCAGCAGCCCCCAGCGGGGACAAGCTCACTATGGCTACACCTTC. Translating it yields CASSPQRGQAHYGYTF.

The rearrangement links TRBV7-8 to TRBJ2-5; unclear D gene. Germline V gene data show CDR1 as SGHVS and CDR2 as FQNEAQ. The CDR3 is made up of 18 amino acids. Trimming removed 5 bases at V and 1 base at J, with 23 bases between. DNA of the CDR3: TGTGCCAGCAGCCTTTTTGAGTCGTTCTTTTTGACCCAAGAGACCCAGTACTTC. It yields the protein CASSLFESFFLTQETQYF.

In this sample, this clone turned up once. The CDR3 DNA sequence: TGTGCCAGCCTCCCTCTGGGGTCCGGGACAGGGAGCAATCAGCCCCAGCATTTT. Protein: CASLPLGSGTGSNQPQHF. The rearrangement links TRBV28 to TRBJ1-5, with 9 bases matching TRBD1. Germline-derived CDR1 and CDR2 are MDHEN and SYDVKM. The J segment lost 1 base and the V segment lost 8 bases, leaving 15 bases of the junction unmatched. CDR3 length: 18 residues.

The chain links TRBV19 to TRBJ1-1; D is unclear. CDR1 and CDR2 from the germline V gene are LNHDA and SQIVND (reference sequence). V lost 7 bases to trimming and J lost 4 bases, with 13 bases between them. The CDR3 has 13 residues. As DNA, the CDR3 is TGTGCCAGTACCTGGGTTGCCGCCACTGAAGCTTTCTTT. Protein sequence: CASTWVAATEAFF. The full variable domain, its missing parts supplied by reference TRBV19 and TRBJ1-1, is DGGITQSPKYLFRKEGQNVTLSCEQNLNHDAMYWYRQDPGQGLRLIYYSQIVNDFQKGDIAEGYSVSREKKESFPLTVTSAQKNPTAFYLCASTWVAATEAFFGQGTRLTVV.

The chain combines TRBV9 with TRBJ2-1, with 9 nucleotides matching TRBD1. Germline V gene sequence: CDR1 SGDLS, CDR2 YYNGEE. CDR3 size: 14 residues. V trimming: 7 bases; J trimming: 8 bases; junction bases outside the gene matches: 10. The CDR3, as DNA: TGTGCCAGCTCCGGACAGGGGCATAGGGATGAGCAGTTCTTC. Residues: CASSGQGHRDEQFF.

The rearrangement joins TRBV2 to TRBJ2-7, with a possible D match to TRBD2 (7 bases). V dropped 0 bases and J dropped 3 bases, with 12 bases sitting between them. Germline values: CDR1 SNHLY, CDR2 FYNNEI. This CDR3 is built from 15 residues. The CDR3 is CASSEAEGGGYEQYF. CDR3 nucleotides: TGTGCCAGCAGTGAAGCTGAAGGGGGGGGCTACGAGCAGTACTTC. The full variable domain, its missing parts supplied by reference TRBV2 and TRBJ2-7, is EPEVTQTPSHQVTQMGQEVILRCVPISNHLYFYWYRQILGQKVEFLVSFYNNEISEKSEIFDDQFSVERPDGSNFTLKIRSTKLEDSAMYFCASSEAEGGGYEQYFGPGTRLTVT.

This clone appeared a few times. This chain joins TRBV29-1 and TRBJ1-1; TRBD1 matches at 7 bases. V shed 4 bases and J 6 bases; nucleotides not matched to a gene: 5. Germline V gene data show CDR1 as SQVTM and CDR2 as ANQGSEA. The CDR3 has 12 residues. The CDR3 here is CSVGQGIAEAFF. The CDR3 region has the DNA TGCAGCGTTGGACAGGGCATCGCTGAAGCTTTCTTT.

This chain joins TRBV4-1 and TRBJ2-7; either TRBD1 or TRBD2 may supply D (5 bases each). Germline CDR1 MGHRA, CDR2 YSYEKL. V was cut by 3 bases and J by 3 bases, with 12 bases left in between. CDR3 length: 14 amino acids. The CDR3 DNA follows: TGCGCCAGCAGCCATGGGGGACCCCGCTACGAGCAGTACTTC. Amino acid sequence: CASSHGGPRYEQYF.

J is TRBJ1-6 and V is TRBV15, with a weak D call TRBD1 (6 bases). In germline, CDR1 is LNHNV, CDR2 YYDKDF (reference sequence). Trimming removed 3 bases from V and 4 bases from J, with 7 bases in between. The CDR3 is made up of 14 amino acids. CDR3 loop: CATSRDRYNSPLHF. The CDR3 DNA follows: TGTGCCACCAGCAGGGACAGATATAATTCACCCCTCCACTTT. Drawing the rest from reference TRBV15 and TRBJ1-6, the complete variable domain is DAMVIQNPRYQVTQFGKPVTLSCSQTLNHNVMYWYQQKSSQAPKLLFHYYDKDFNNEADTPDNFQSRRPNTSFCFLDIRSPGLGDTAMYLCATSRDRYNSPLHFGNGTRLTVT.

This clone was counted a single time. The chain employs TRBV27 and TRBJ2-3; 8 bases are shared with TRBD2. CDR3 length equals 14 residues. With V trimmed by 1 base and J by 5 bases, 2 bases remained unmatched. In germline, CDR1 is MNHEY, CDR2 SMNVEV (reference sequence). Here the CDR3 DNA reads TGTGCCAGCAGTTTATACGGGAGGGTAGATACGCAGTATTTT. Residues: CASSLYGRVDTQYF.

The CDR3 protein is CSVGGQGSYEQYF. The CDR3 coding sequence is TGCAGCGTCGGGGGACAGGGTTCCTACGAGCAGTACTTC. The V gene is TRBV29-1, the J gene TRBJ2-7, with 9 bases lining up with TRBD1. The ends lost 6 bases at V and 1 base at J; junction bases unmatched: 4. The CDR3 totals 13 residues. Germline CDR1 reads SQVTM; CDR2 reads ANQGSEA.